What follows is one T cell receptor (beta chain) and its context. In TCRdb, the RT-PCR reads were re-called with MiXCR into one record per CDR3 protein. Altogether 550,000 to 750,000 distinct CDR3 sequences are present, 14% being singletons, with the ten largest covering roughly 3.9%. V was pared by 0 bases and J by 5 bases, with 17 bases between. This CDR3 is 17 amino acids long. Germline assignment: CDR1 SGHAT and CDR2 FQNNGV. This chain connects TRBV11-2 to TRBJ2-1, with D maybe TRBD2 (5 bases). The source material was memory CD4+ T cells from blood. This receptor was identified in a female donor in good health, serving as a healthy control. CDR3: CASSLDFLASIHNEQFF. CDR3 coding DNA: TGTGCCAGCAGCTTAGATTTCTTGGCTAGCATCCACAATGAGCAGTTCTTC.